The entry below describes one T cell receptor beta chain. This clonotype appeared many times. It lacks a known antigen. Base qualities are not recorded, but no much larger clone differs from it by a single base. This record belongs to a study of T-cell reconstitution after alpha-beta-depleted transplantation in children (dated by TCRdb to between 2015 and 2016). About the full investigation: Using TCR repertoire profiling, the study quantitatively followed how T-cell immune reconstitution unfolded in children after TCRalphabeta/CD19-depleted allogeneic hematopoietic cell transplantation. Beyond this particular receptor, the publication reports: In some patients, the high TCRbeta diversity seen at day 60 was put down to recipient T cells and intrathymic progenitors that had survived conditioning. Over subsequent months, a decline in hyperexpanded clone frequencies was noted, and after one year, T-cell counts and TCRbeta diversity were mostly ascribed to newly produced T cells. Apparently early alphabetaT-cell count recovery about two months after transplant reportedly relied on only several hundred rapidly expanded clones derived from non-depleted graft cells.

From cysteine to phenylalanine, the CDR3 is 16 amino acids long. CDR3 DNA is the only sequence kept; it has 48 bases, read in frame from the first base. V is trimmed back by 1 base and J by 1 base, and the junction contains 5 bases that no gene match accounts for. The germline V gene encodes CDR1 ENHRY and CDR2 SYGVKD. The protocol used for the library was PCR. The instrument given in TCRdb is Illumina HiSeq 2500. To normalize quantification of the TCRbeta repertoire, the TCR libraries were built with molecular barcoding that relied on unique molecular identifiers. TCRdb ran its own pipeline on the public reads, namely fastp trimming at Q25 and MiXCR clone calling, and kept in-frame beta chains. Every distinct CDR3 protein forms one entry, paired with its most common genes and DNA. Counted in this sample were hundreds of thousands of distinct CDR3 sequences; roughly 14% of them appeared once. The ten most abundant clones make up 0.65% to 0.9% of the sample.

This specimen's treatment or condition label, interpreted: allogeneic hematopoietic cell transplantation with graft depleted of TCRalphabeta T cells and CD19 B cells. The transplant recipients were children given TCRalphabeta/CD19-depleted allogeneic hematopoietic cell grafts. The sequence was obtained from a girl aged 2-10 years with congenital amegakaryocytic thrombocytopenia, due to receive a stem cell transplant. Recombination connected TRBV10-3 to TRBJ2-3; 7 central bases correspond to TRBD2. Sequencing used PBMCs, obtained before TCRalphabeta/CD19-depleted stem cell transplant. The CDR3 protein sequence reads: CAISEYRTSGTDTQYF. The DNA reads as follows: TGTGCCATCAGTGAGTACAGGACTAGTGGCACAGATACGCAGTATTTT.